This T cell receptor (beta chain) was captured by sequencing in a study of CD8+CD57+ T cells in acquired aplastic anemia. Profiling of TCR beta VDJ combinations and CDR3 sequences used genomic DNA as template. From the reads, TCRdb called clonotypes with MiXCR, one entry per CDR3 protein. This sample has about 260,000 distinct CDR3 sequences, with approximately 80% found just once. The sequenced patients had an expansion of CD8+CD57+ cells seen by flow cytometry. No therapy was given to patients before blood sampling. Study-wide findings and caveats: Between patients and controls, CD8+ Simpson's diversity did not vary significantly. Between patients and controls, approximately 29 CD8+ CDR3 sequences were found in common.

Details on this clonotype: Its antigen remains unidentified.

The CDR3 covers 14 residues. Germline-derived CDR1 and CDR2 are SEHNR and FQNEAQ (reference sequence). J gave up 6 bases and V 4 bases, and 6 bases lay outside the gene matches. Specimen: sorted CD4+, CD8+, or CD8+CD57+ T cells (not recorded which) from PBMCs. J is TRBJ2-3 and V is TRBV7-9, with 8 bases matching TRBD2. This receptor was obtained from a human donor with aplastic anemia. The CDR3: CASSSAGAADTQYF. CDR3 nucleotides: TGTGCCAGCAGCTCAGCGGGAGCGGCCGATACGCAGTATTTT.